Listed below are T cell receptor beta chains from one sample, sequenced in a study of blood T cells in healthy people across ages. TCRdb used MiXCR to reprocess the 5' RACE reads, holding one entry per CDR3 protein. The sample contains fewer than 2 million distinct CDR3 sequences, around 40% of which appear only once. Sequencing was performed on blood. The receptor source for this set is a human donor in good health. CDR3s leave out the opening cysteine and the closing phenylalanine or tryptophan. The order of the fields is J gene, D gene, V gene, CDR3 protein. A D gene is named only where the DNA matches it firmly.

J gene: TRBJ1-1
D gene: TRBD1
V gene: TRBV3-1
CDR3 protein: ASSQGQGARAF

J gene: TRBJ2-5
D gene: NA
V gene: TRBV4-2
CDR3 protein: ASSQLGSGNVGETQY

J gene: TRBJ1-2
D gene: TRBD1
V gene: TRBV7-2
CDR3 protein: ASSRDSVFSGYT

J gene: TRBJ2-1
D gene: NA
V gene: TRBV7-6
CDR3 protein: TSSLEASNNEQF

J gene: TRBJ1-2
D gene: NA
V gene: TRBV12-3/TRBV12-4
CDR3 protein: ASSFTSRNYGYT

J gene: TRBJ1-2
D gene: NA
V gene: TRBV29-1
CDR3 protein: SVVGVEGHT

J gene: TRBJ2-7
D gene: TRBD1
V gene: TRBV9
CDR3 protein: ASSRAGTAYYEQY

J gene: TRBJ1-5
D gene: NA
V gene: TRBV12-3/TRBV12-4
CDR3 protein: ASRLAGEGQPQH

J gene: TRBJ2-7
D gene: NA
V gene: TRBV5-1
CDR3 protein: ASSFTGLTSYEQY

J gene: TRBJ2-1
D gene: TRBD2
V gene: TRBV20-1
CDR3 protein: SAHRRGGTPREQF

J gene: TRBJ2-3
D gene: TRBD2
V gene: TRBV28
CDR3 protein: ASSPGLVGVGTQY

J gene: TRBJ1-5
D gene: NA
V gene: TRBV11-3
CDR3 protein: ASSLGGRGGNQPQH

J gene: TRBJ2-7
D gene: NA
V gene: TRBV29-1
CDR3 protein: SVGWGTYEQY

J gene: TRBJ2-6
D gene: NA
V gene: TRBV20-1
CDR3 protein: SVLESGANVLT

J gene: NA
D gene: NA
V gene: TRBV6-6
CDR3 protein: ASSPVIHEQY